A single TCR beta chain is shown here with its context. Its specificity is unknown. Assay: immunoSEQ multiplex PCR; the TCRdb copy retains only in-frame clones and omits some. The sample lists under 60,000 clones, roughly 73% occurring once. The sample is drawn from a study of PD-1 blockade in classical Hodgkin lymphoma. Background on the study: Nivolumab was given intravenously to patients at 3 mg/kg every 2 weeks.

Whole-study results and caveats: According to reports, newly diagnosed patients had lower baseline TCR diversity than healthy donors, and relapsed/refractory patients had lower baseline TCR diversity still.

With no exception, relapse followed autologous stem cell transplantation in all patients, and brentuximab vedotin exposure varied. The origin of this receptor is a human donor with classical Hodgkin lymphoma. The sequencing used peripheral blood mononuclear cells (PBMCs), collected before the second cycle of nivolumab.

The DNA for the CDR3 is TGTGCCAGCAGGAGGACAGGGGGTAGTTACGAGCAGTACTTC. Its protein product is CASRRTGGSYEQYF. This chain connects TRBV28 to TRBJ2-7; TRBD1 matches at 10 bases. Germline CDR1 and CDR2: MDHEN and SYDVKM. This CDR3 comprises 14 residues. V lost 6 bases to trimming and J lost 4 bases; unmatched junction nucleotides: 6.